This T cell receptor (beta chain) derives from a study of T cell changes during pregnancy in multiple sclerosis. Sequencing used immunoSEQ multiplex PCR; TCRdb keeps in-frame clones, though not all of them. The repertoire has 55,000 to 95,000 clones, about 92% of them found once; the top ten carry 2.1%. V dropped 3 bases and J dropped 8; count of bases not matched to a gene: 0. This CDR3 has 13 residues. Germline V gene lookup returns CDR1 SEHNR and CDR2 FQNEAQ (reference sequence). The chain joins TRBV7-9 to TRBJ1-6, with TRBD1 matching 8 bases. The specimen was peripheral blood, collected in the second trimester of pregnancy. The receptor's source is a female donor in good health, enrolled as a control in a pregnancy study. As DNA, the CDR3 is TGTGCCAGCAGCTTGACAGGGGATTCACCCCTCCACTTT. It specifies CASSLTGDSPLHF.